Sequencing of this TCR beta chain was carried out in a study of beta chain features in type 1 diabetes. As every portion of the isolated RNA was reverse transcribed, the sequencing read expressed TCRB transcripts. Sequencing used immunoSEQ multiplex PCR; TCRdb keeps in-frame clones, though not all of them. The sample gives about 270,000 clones, 14% of which show up once; roughly 0.018% is in the top ten. Findings and limits, study-wide: Moderately but significantly shorter TCRB CDR3s were found in Type 1 diabetes patients in all four CD4+ subsets.

For this clone: Its antigen is currently unknown.

This TCR derives from a man aged 25 to 40 with type 1 diabetes. Sequencing input: naive CD4+ T cells from blood.

CDR3 nucleotide sequence: TGTGCCAGCAGCTTAGAGGGGACTAGCGGGAGACGTACCTACGAGCAGTACTTC. Its protein product is CASSLEGTSGRRTYEQYF. The chain has TRBV7-9 and TRBJ2-7, with 14 bases identical to TRBD2. The junction had 7 bases not matched to a gene; V was cut back by 1 base and J by 2 bases. Germline V gives CDR1 SEHNR, CDR2 FQNEAQ (reference sequence). This CDR3 spans 18 amino acids.